Listed below are T cell receptor beta chains from one sample, sequenced in a study of blood T cell repertoires in COVID-19. Libraries were prepared by immunoSEQ multiplex PCR; TCRdb keeps only in-frame clonotypes and omits some of them. The sample has approximately 240,000 clones, about 90% seen once; the top ten hold 0.83%. The sample taken for sequencing was peripheral blood. These receptors were taken from a man aged 25 to 40 with COVID-19, enrolled during active disease. Both conserved end residues are part of each CDR3. D genes are given only for firm matches. Size is stated for part of the rows, as once, few or many counts, or as a class when the clone is expanded.

V	D	length	size	J	DNA	CDR3
TRBV7-2	TRBD1	16	once	TRBJ2-3	TGTGCCAGCAGCGTATACTTAGGACAGGGCACAGATACGCAGTATTTT	CASSVYLGQGTDTQYF
TRBV24-1	-	11	-	TRBJ1-2	TGTGCCACCAGTGACGGTTATGGCTACACCTTC	CATSDGYGYTF
TRBV10-3	TRBD1	18	-	TRBJ2-2	TGTGCCATCAGGCCGGGACAGGGGAAGGCATCGAACACCGGGGAGCTGTTTTTT	CAIRPGQGKASNTGELFF
TRBV5-4	-	15	-	TRBJ1-2	TGTGCCAGCAGCTTGAGCTCTACAGCTAACTATGGCTACACCTTC	CASSLSSTANYGYTF
TRBV7-9	-	14	-	TRBJ1-2	TGTGCCAGCAGCTTAGAGGTGGAGTCCAACGGCTACACCTTC	CASSLEVESNGYTF
TRBV19	TRBD1	16	-	TRBJ2-1	TGTGCCAGTAGTATAGATCCCGGGACAGGGGTGGGTGAGCAGTTCTTC	CASSIDPGTGVGEQFF
TRBV5-1	-	16	-	TRBJ2-6	TGCGCCAGCAGCTTGCGACTGAACTCTGGGGCCAACGTCCTGACTTTC	CASSLRLNSGANVLTF
TRBV6-8	-	15	-	TRBJ1-1	TGTGCCAGCAGTTACATGGGACAACCGAACACTGAAGCTTTCTTT	CASSYMGQPNTEAFF
TRBV7-9	TRBD2	16	-	TRBJ2-7	TGTGCCAGCAGCTCAGGACTAGCTAGGGCTTCCTACGAGCAGTACTTC	CASSSGLARASYEQYF
TRBV10-2	-	14	-	TRBJ1-2	TGCGCCAGCAGTGTTTGGTGGAGCGTCTATGGCTACACCTTC	CASSVWWSVYGYTF
TRBV2	TRBD1	14	-	TRBJ2-1	TGTGCCAGCACTCCGGGACAGGGTCGGGGTGAGCAGTTCTTC	CASTPGQGRGEQFF
TRBV5-1	-	17	once	TRBJ1-4	TGCGCCAGCAGCTTGAGAGCCGACAGTCCAACTAATGAAAAACTGTTTTTT	CASSLRADSPTNEKLFF
TRBV6-5	TRBD2	14	-	TRBJ2-2	TGTGCCAGCAGTTACTTCGGGAGGACCGGGGAGCTGTTTTTT	CASSYFGRTGELFF
TRBV5-5	TRBD1	17	-	TRBJ1-5	TGTGCCAGCAGCGCCGGGACAGGATCTTATAGCAATCAGCCCCAGCATTTT	CASSAGTGSYSNQPQHF
TRBV3-1/TRBV3-2	TRBD1	15	-	TRBJ1-2	TGTGCCAGCAGCCCGGTTGGACAGGTAGACTATGGCTACACCTTC	CASSPVGQVDYGYTF
TRBV5-4	TRBD2	15	-	TRBJ2-2	TGTGCCAGCAGCCGGACTAGCGGTAACACCGGGGAGCTGTTTTTT	CASSRTSGNTGELFF
TRBV7-9	TRBD2	13	-	TRBJ2-7	TGTGCCAGCCGCACTAGCGGGGGTTACGAGCAGTACTTC	CASRTSGGYEQYF
TRBV2	TRBD2	14	-	TRBJ2-7	TGTGCCAGCACCCCAGGGAGGGCCACCGGCGAGCAGTACTTC	CASTPGRATGEQYF